What follows are 2 T cell receptor beta chains derived from one specimen sequenced in a study of molecular identifiers for immune sequencing clone quantification. TCRdb redid the calling of the PCR reads with MiXCR, one entry per CDR3 protein. Counted here are nearly 650,000 distinct CDR3 sequences, about 25% occurring once; the ten biggest clones make up 0.7% to 0.95%. Sequences were obtained from naive CD8+ T cells from blood, with Jurkat cell RNA spiked in. Subset defined: FACS-sorted CD8+CD4-CCR7+CD45RA+ naive T cells. Receptor source: a human donor in good health. Some libraries in this study had Jurkat cell RNA spiked in.

The table lists this clonotype with a few counts. CDR3 loop: CASSTGTGSQEGYTF. The CDR3 nucleotides read TGTGCCAGCAGCACAGGGACAGGGTCCCAGGAAGGCTACACCTTC. The V and J genes are TRBV9 and TRBJ1-2; 9 bases align to TRBD1. The CDR3 is made up of 15 amino acids. Germline lookup yields CDR1 SGDLS and CDR2 YYNGEE. With V trimmed by 4 bases and J by 8 bases, 12 bases remained unmatched.

This chain links TRBV12-3 or TRBV12-4 with TRBJ2-7; perhaps TRBD1 as D (7 bases). V shed 6 bases and J shed 6 bases, with 18 bases lying between them. The CDR3 runs to 14 residues. The CDR3 reads CASSWQGGLGEQYF. CDR3 coding DNA: TGTGCCAGCAGCTGGCAGGGGGGTCTCGGCGAGCAGTACTTC.